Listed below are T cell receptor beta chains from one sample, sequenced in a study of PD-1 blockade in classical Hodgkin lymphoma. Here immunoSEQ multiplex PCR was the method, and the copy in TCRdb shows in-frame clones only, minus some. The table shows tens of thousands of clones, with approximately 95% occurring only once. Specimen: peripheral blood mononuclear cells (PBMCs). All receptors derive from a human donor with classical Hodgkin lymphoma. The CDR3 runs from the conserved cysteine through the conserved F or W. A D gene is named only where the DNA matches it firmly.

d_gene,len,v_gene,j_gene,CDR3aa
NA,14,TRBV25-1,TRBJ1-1,CASSDWQDNTEAFF
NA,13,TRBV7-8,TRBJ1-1,CASSLDVDTEAFF
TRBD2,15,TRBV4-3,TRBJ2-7,CASSQGPSGFYEQYF
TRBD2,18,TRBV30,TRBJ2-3,CAWSSRVVREVSTDTQYF
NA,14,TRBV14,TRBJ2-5,CASSQLGSGETQYF
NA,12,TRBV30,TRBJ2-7,CAWMAVYGEQYF
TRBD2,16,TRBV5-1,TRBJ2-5,CASSLFLAGEGETQYF
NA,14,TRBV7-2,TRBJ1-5,CASSQGQGNQPQHF
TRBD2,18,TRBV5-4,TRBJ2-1,CASSLEIAGGSSYNEQFF
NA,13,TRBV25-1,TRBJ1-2,CASRRSTNYGYTF